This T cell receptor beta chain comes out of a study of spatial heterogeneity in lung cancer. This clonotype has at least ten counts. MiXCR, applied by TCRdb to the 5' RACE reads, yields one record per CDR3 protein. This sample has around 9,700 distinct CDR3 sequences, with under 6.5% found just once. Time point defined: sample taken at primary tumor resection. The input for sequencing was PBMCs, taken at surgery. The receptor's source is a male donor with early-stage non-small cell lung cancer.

For the CDR3, the DNA is TGTGCCAGCAGCTTAGTCAGACAGGGATCCTATAATTCACCCCTCCACTTT. Translating gives CASSLVRQGSYNSPLHF. The genes are TRBV7-2 and TRBJ1-6; TRBD1 matches at 7 bases. The J segment lost 1 base and the V segment lost 1 base, leaving 4 bases of the junction unmatched. The germline gives CDR1 SGHTA, CDR2 FQGNSA. This CDR3 has 17 residues. Filled out from reference TRBV7-2 and TRBJ1-6, the complete variable domain reads GAGVSQSPSNKVTEKGKDVELRCDPISGHTALYWYRQSLGQGLEFLIYFQGNSAPDKSGLPSDRFSAERTGGSVSTLTIQRTQQEDSAVYLCASSLVRQGSYNSPLHFGNGTRLTVT.